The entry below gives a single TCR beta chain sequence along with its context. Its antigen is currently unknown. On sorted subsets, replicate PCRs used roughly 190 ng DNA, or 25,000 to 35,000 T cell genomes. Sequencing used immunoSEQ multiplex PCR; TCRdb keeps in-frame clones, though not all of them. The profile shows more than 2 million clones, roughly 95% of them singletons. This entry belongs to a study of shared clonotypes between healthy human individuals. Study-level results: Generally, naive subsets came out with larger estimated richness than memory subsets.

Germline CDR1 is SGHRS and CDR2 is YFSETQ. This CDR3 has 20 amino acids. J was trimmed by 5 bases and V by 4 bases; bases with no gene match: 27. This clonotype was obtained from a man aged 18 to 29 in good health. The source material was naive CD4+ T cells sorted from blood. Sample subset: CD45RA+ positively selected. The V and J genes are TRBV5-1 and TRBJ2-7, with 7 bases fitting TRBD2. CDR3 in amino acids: CASSRLEFLPRGRGSDEQYF. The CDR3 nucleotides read TGCGCCAGCAGCCGCCTTGAGTTCCTTCCCCGCGGGAGAGGAAGCGACGAGCAGTACTTC.